These T cell receptor beta chains were read from a single sample in a study of T cell responses to AZD1222 COVID-19 vaccine. Sequencing was performed with immunoSEQ multiplex PCR; in TCRdb, only in-frame clones are kept and a portion is missing. The sample contains under 200,000 clones, 90% to 95% of which appear only once. Sequences were derived from peripheral blood, sampled 28 days after the second dose of the MenACWY control vaccine. The receptors shown here come from an adult who received the MenACWY meningococcal vaccine as a control. Both conserved end residues are part of each CDR3. D genes are given only for firm matches. Some rows mark clone size as missing; the rest say once, few, many or name a class of expanded clone.

len | abundance | j_gene | v_gene | d_gene | CDR3aa | CDR3nt
13 | NA | TRBJ2-2 | TRBV29-1 | TRBD2 | CSVDGLADGELFF | TGCAGCGTTGATGGACTAGCGGACGGGGAGCTGTTTTTT
13 | NA | TRBJ1-2 | TRBV10-1 | TRBD1 | CASSRDRLERYTF | TGCGCCAGCAGCCGGGACAGGCTGGAACGGTACACCTTC
14 | NA | TRBJ1-5 | TRBV14 | NA | CATTGQYSNQPQHF | TGTGCCACAACTGGACAGTATAGCAATCAGCCCCAGCATTTT
20 | few | TRBJ2-3 | TRBV28 | TRBD1 | CASSLKLRWRDRGDTDTQYF | TGTGCCAGCAGTTTAAAGCTTCGTTGGAGGGACAGGGGAGACACAGATACGCAGTATTTT
14 | NA | TRBJ2-7 | TRBV20-1 | NA | CSASKRQVTREQYF | TGCAGTGCTAGTAAAAGACAGGTAACACGCGAGCAGTACTTC
15 | NA | TRBJ1-1 | TRBV7-2 | NA | CASSPHGSAGTEAFF | TGTGCCAGCAGCCCGCACGGTAGTGCGGGCACTGAAGCTTTCTTT
10 | NA | TRBJ2-1 | TRBV29-1 | NA | CSYLQNEQFF | TGCAGTTATCTCCAGAATGAGCAGTTCTTC
13 | NA | TRBJ1-2 | TRBV19 | NA | CASRVDSNYGYTF | TGTGCCAGTAGGGTAGATTCTAACTATGGCTACACCTTC
19 | NA | TRBJ2-7 | TRBV28 | TRBD1 | CASSLWTGRNLNLGTLQYF | TGTGCCAGCAGTTTATGGACAGGGAGAAATTTGAACCTAGGCACTTTGCAGTACTTC
15 | NA | TRBJ2-5 | TRBV6-2/TRBV6-3 | NA | CASSYQSRYQETQYF | TGTGCCAGCAGTTACCAGAGTCGTTACCAAGAGACCCAGTACTTC
13 | NA | TRBJ1-2 | TRBV9 | TRBD1 | CASSQTGLGGYTF | TGTGCCAGCAGCCAGACAGGGTTAGGCGGCTACACCTTC
14 | NA | TRBJ1-5 | TRBV19 | TRBD1 | CASSRQGSNQPQHF | TGTGCCAGTAGTAGACAGGGGAGCAATCAGCCCCAGCATTTT
15 | NA | TRBJ2-7 | TRBV5-5 | TRBD1 | CASSLAPQGAYEQYF | TGTGCCAGCAGCTTGGCACCACAGGGGGCCTACGAGCAGTACTTC
13 | NA | TRBJ2-1 | TRBV12-3/TRBV12-4 | NA | CASSFNQYNEQFF | TGTGCCAGCAGTTTTAACCAGTACAATGAGCAGTTCTTC
13 | NA | TRBJ2-7 | TRBV28 | NA | CASSLGSRYEQYF | TGTGCCAGCAGTTTAGGCAGCCGCTACGAGCAGTACTTC
13 | NA | TRBJ1-1 | TRBV14 | NA | CASSQVRGSEAFF | TGTGCCAGCAGCCAAGTGAGGGGTTCTGAAGCTTTCTTT
16 | few | TRBJ1-2 | TRBV6-2/TRBV6-3 | TRBD1 | CASSPPSDRGLAGYTF | TGTGCCAGCAGTCCCCCCTCGGACAGGGGGTTGGCTGGCTACACCTTC
15 | few | TRBJ1-5 | TRBV7-8 | NA | CASSLAPTGGQPQHF | TGTGCCAGCAGCTTAGCCCCGACAGGCGGGCAGCCCCAGCATTTT
15 | NA | TRBJ1-5 | TRBV3-1/TRBV3-2 | NA | CASSSRTDSNQPQHF | TGTGCCAGCAGTTCTCGGACGGATAGCAATCAGCCCCAGCATTTT
13 | NA | TRBJ1-1 | TRBV12-3/TRBV12-4 | NA | CASSAGARTEAFF | TGTGCCAGCAGCGCCGGGGCGCGCACTGAAGCTTTCTTT
15 | once | TRBJ2-3 | TRBV19 | TRBD2 | CASTQGGRATDTQYF | TGTGCCAGCACCCAGGGCGGGAGGGCAACAGATACGCAGTATTTT
14 | NA | TRBJ1-1 | TRBV5-1 | NA | CASSLGPLNTEAFF | TGCGCCAGCAGCTTGGGGCCCTTGAACACTGAAGCTTTCTTT
16 | NA | TRBJ2-6 | TRBV3-1/TRBV3-2 | NA | CASSHHSGAGANVLTF | TGTGCCAGCAGCCACCATTCAGGAGCTGGGGCCAACGTCCTGACTTTC
13 | once | TRBJ1-5 | TRBV2 | NA | CASSEGLVQPQHF | TGTGCCAGCAGTGAAGGGTTGGTTCAGCCCCAGCATTTT
15 | NA | TRBJ2-3 | TRBV11-2 | TRBD2 | CASSRLAGRTDTQYF | TGTGCCAGCAGCCGACTAGCGGGGCGCACAGATACGCAGTATTTT
15 | NA | TRBJ1-5 | TRBV3-1/TRBV3-2 | NA | CASSHGVIGGQPQHF | TGTGCCAGCAGCCATGGAGTTATTGGGGGGCAGCCCCAGCATTTT
13 | NA | TRBJ2-7 | TRBV6-6 | NA | CASSYSTDTEQYF | TGTGCCAGCAGTTACTCAACGGACACCGAGCAGTACTTC
15 | NA | TRBJ2-2 | TRBV27 | TRBD2 | CASSLAGGVSGELFF | TGTGCCAGCAGTTTGGCGGGAGGGGTGAGCGGGGAGCTGTTTTTT
15 | NA | TRBJ2-6 | TRBV2 | NA | CASKPQSSGANVLTF | TGTGCCAGCAAACCCCAGAGCTCTGGGGCCAACGTCCTGACTTTC
13 | NA | TRBJ1-1 | TRBV28 | NA | CAGLKSSNTEAFF | TGTGCCGGATTGAAGTCCTCCAACACTGAAGCTTTCTTT
17 | once | TRBJ1-6 | TRBV6-6 | NA | CASSHGQKEIDNSPLHF | TGTGCCAGCAGTCACGGACAGAAGGAGATAGATAATTCACCCCTCCACTTT
14 | NA | TRBJ1-1 | TRBV11-2 | NA | CASSLEGSHTEAFF | TGTGCCAGCAGCTTAGAGGGATCCCACACTGAAGCTTTCTTT
15 | NA | TRBJ2-5 | TRBV7-7 | NA | CASSLVGGVVETQYF | TGTGCCAGCAGCTTAGTCGGGGGCGTAGTGGAGACCCAGTACTTC
11 | NA | TRBJ2-7 | TRBV6-2/TRBV6-3 | NA | CASSYSTEQYF | TGTGCCAGCAGTTACTCGACCGAGCAGTACTTC
14 | NA | TRBJ2-3 | TRBV13 | NA | CASSRSPRADTQYF | TGTGCCAGCAGCCGAAGCCCCCGGGCGGATACGCAGTATTTT
14 | NA | TRBJ1-6 | TRBV14 | NA | CASSLQGFNSPLHF | TGTGCCAGCAGCCTTCAAGGTTTCAATTCACCCCTCCACTTT
13 | NA | TRBJ1-5 | TRBV27 | TRBD1 | CASSLTGNQPQHF | TGTGCCAGCAGTTTGACAGGGAATCAGCCCCAGCATTTT
21 | NA | TRBJ2-1 | TRBV9 | TRBD2 | CASSVSTSIGEGLPFYNEQFF | TGTGCCAGCAGCGTATCGACTAGCATCGGGGAGGGCCTCCCTTTTTACAATGAGCAGTTCTTC